The 4 T cell receptor beta chains given below trace back to one sample, sequenced in a study of T cells in Graves' hyperthyroidism and ophthalmopathy. RNA transcripts gave rise to amplified TCR beta CDR3 regions. In the first-round RT-PCR of the TCR CDR3, the HTBI primer set was used. MiXCR, applied by TCRdb to the multiplex PCR reads, yields one record per CDR3 protein. The sample comprises 380,000 or so distinct CDR3 sequences, 15% to 20% of which are singletons, and roughly 3.5% rests with the top ten. The specimen was blood. These receptor sequences come from a woman younger than 35 with Graves' hyperthyroidism.

This clonotype was observed many times. The rearrangement joins TRBV20-1 to TRBJ1-4, with 9 nucleotides matching TRBD1. Germline V gene lookup returns CDR1 DFQATT and CDR2 SNEGSKA (reference sequence). Unmatched junction bases numbered 13, after V lost 6 bases and J lost 8 bases. The CDR3 contains 15 residues. The CDR3 nucleotides are TGCAGTGCGCTCCAAGAGCCGGGACAGGGAGAAAAACTGTTTTTT. Translated, it gives CSALQEPGQGEKLFF.

This clonotype was counted ten times or more. The chain links TRBV12-3 or TRBV12-4 to TRBJ1-1, with a weak D call TRBD1 (6 bases). V lost 6 bases and J 0 bases, leaving 11 bases between the germline ends. The CDR3 is made up of 14 amino acids. The CDR3 is CASSPGGLNTEAFF. The CDR3 region has the DNA TGTGCCAGCAGCCCCGGGGGGCTGAACACTGAAGCTTTCTTT.

In this sample, this clonotype turned up many times. The chain has TRBV6-5 and TRBJ1-5; TRBD1 is a possible D gene (5 bases). The V end lost 1 base, the J end lost 6 bases, and 16 bases lay between the germline ends. Germline CDR1 reads MNHEY; CDR2 reads SVGAGI. The CDR3 is made up of 16 amino acids. The CDR3 spells CASSYFWGGLLQPQHF. CDR3 nucleotides: TGTGCCAGCAGTTACTTTTGGGGGGGGTTGCTTCAGCCCCAGCATTTT.

This clonotype was picked up many times. This chain links TRBV28 with TRBJ1-5; D uncertain. Trimming left V 7 bases short and J 1 base short, with 23 bases between. Looked up from germline, CDR1 is MDHEN and CDR2 is SYDVKM. The CDR3 has 18 amino acids. CDR3 sequence: CASTELAGFGVSNQPQHF. The CDR3 nucleotides read TGTGCCAGCACCGAGTTAGCGGGGTTCGGGGTGAGCAATCAGCCCCAGCATTTT.